Listed below are T cell receptor beta chains from one sample, sequenced in a study of CD4 T cells in relation to SARS-CoV-2 and coronaviruses. Their recognized antigens are unknown. Some clones are missing from TCRdb's copy, which holds only in-frame ones; the method was immunoSEQ multiplex PCR. This table holds 23,000 or so clones, roughly four fifths found once. Material for sequencing was CD4+ T cells from PBMCs, cultured in vitro. These receptors came from a human donor in good health. Both conserved end residues are part of each CDR3. The order of the fields is J gene, V gene, D gene, clone size, CDR3 length, CDR3 DNA, CDR3 protein. A D gene is named only where the DNA matches it firmly. Rows may omit the clone size; those that give it use once, few, many or a size class.

j_gene: TRBJ1-4; v_gene: TRBV10-3; d_gene: TRBD1; abundance: .; len: 16; CDR3nt: TGTGCCATCAGTGAAGGGACAGGGGGAACTAATGAAAAACTGTTTTTT; CDR3aa: CAISEGTGGTNEKLFF
j_gene: TRBJ2-6; v_gene: TRBV5-1; d_gene: TRBD1; abundance: .; len: 15; CDR3nt: TGCGCCAGCAGCCTAACAGGGGTAGAGGCCAACGTCCTGACTTTC; CDR3aa: CASSLTGVEANVLTF
j_gene: TRBJ2-7; v_gene: TRBV30; d_gene: .; abundance: .; len: 12; CDR3nt: TGTGCCTGGAGTCCCCTCGGGAGTAGCGGACACTTC; CDR3aa: CAWSPLGSSGHF
j_gene: TRBJ1-5; v_gene: TRBV19; d_gene: .; abundance: few; len: 13; CDR3nt: TGTGCCAGTAGTACTCAGGGTGAACAGCCCCAGCATTTT; CDR3aa: CASSTQGEQPQHF
j_gene: TRBJ1-6; v_gene: TRBV6-5; d_gene: TRBD1; abundance: few; len: 15; CDR3nt: TGTGCCAGCAGTTACGACAGGGGCAATAATTCACCCCTCCACTTT; CDR3aa: CASSYDRGNNSPLHF
j_gene: TRBJ1-1; v_gene: TRBV12-3/TRBV12-4; d_gene: .; abundance: .; len: 12; CDR3nt: TGTGCCAGCAGTTGGGCGGACACTGAAGCTTTCTTT; CDR3aa: CASSWADTEAFF
j_gene: TRBJ1-1; v_gene: TRBV2; d_gene: .; abundance: .; len: 13; CDR3nt: TGTGCCAGCAGGATCAGGAGGGACACTGAAGCTTTCTTT; CDR3aa: CASRIRRDTEAFF
j_gene: TRBJ2-5; v_gene: TRBV5-1; d_gene: .; abundance: .; len: 15; CDR3nt: TGCGCCAGCAGCGGAGGCCCGGAGTTCCAAGAGACCCAGTACTTC; CDR3aa: CASSGGPEFQETQYF
j_gene: TRBJ2-7; v_gene: TRBV20-1; d_gene: TRBD2; abundance: medium-sized; len: 18; CDR3nt: TGCAGTGCTAGTCCCGGGACTAGCGGGAGGTCCGGCTCCTACGAGCAGTACTTC; CDR3aa: CSASPGTSGRSGSYEQYF
j_gene: TRBJ2-1; v_gene: TRBV3-1/TRBV3-2; d_gene: TRBD2; abundance: .; len: 15; CDR3nt: TGTGCCAGCAGCCAAGCCGGACCCGGGGGGGGTGAGCAGTTCTTC; CDR3aa: CASSQAGPGGGEQFF
j_gene: TRBJ2-7; v_gene: TRBV7-2; d_gene: .; abundance: medium-sized; len: 15; CDR3nt: TGTGCCAGCAACCCCGGAGGGGGGGTAGACTACGAGCAGTACTTC; CDR3aa: CASNPGGGVDYEQYF
j_gene: TRBJ1-2; v_gene: TRBV4-3; d_gene: .; abundance: .; len: 15; CDR3nt: TGCGCCAGCAGCCAAGATCCGGGCAGGGAGCATGGCTACACCTTC; CDR3aa: CASSQDPGREHGYTF
j_gene: TRBJ2-3; v_gene: TRBV7-2; d_gene: TRBD1; abundance: .; len: 13; CDR3nt: TGTGCCAGCAGTTGGACAGGGGCGGATACGCAGTATTTT; CDR3aa: CASSWTGADTQYF
j_gene: TRBJ2-3; v_gene: TRBV12-2; d_gene: .; abundance: .; len: 13; CDR3nt: TGTGCAAGTCGCCCAAGGACCACAGATACGCAGTATTTT; CDR3aa: CASRPRTTDTQYF
j_gene: TRBJ1-1; v_gene: TRBV19; d_gene: TRBD1; abundance: .; len: 14; CDR3nt: TGTGCCAGTAGTTCCAGGACAGGTAACGCTGAAGCTTTCTTT; CDR3aa: CASSSRTGNAEAFF
j_gene: TRBJ1-3; v_gene: TRBV15; d_gene: .; abundance: .; len: 15; CDR3nt: TGTGCCACCAGCAGAGACCGAGCTCGGGGAAACACCATATATTTT; CDR3aa: CATSRDRARGNTIYF
j_gene: TRBJ2-7; v_gene: TRBV4-1; d_gene: .; abundance: .; len: 16; CDR3nt: TGCGCCAGCAGCCGGAGTGCCGGGGTAACAGGCTACGAGCAGTACTTC; CDR3aa: CASSRSAGVTGYEQYF
j_gene: TRBJ2-1; v_gene: TRBV9; d_gene: TRBD2; abundance: .; len: 15; CDR3nt: TGTGCCAGCAGCGTAGGAGGTAGCGGGAGGGGTGAGCAGTTCTTC; CDR3aa: CASSVGGSGRGEQFF
j_gene: TRBJ1-5; v_gene: TRBV6-2/TRBV6-3; d_gene: TRBD1; abundance: .; len: 14; CDR3nt: TGTGCCAGCAGTGGGACAGCTGGGGCCTGGGCCCAGCATTTT; CDR3aa: CASSGTAGAWAQHF
j_gene: TRBJ1-4; v_gene: TRBV25-1; d_gene: .; abundance: .; len: 14; CDR3nt: TGTGCCAGCAGTGACTTACTGACAAATGAAAAACTGTTTTTT; CDR3aa: CASSDLLTNEKLFF
j_gene: TRBJ2-1; v_gene: TRBV19; d_gene: .; abundance: few; len: 15; CDR3nt: TGTGCCAGTGCCGAATCGGGACCCGGGCGGAGGGAGCAGTTCTTC; CDR3aa: CASAESGPGRREQFF
j_gene: TRBJ2-7; v_gene: TRBV12-3/TRBV12-4; d_gene: .; abundance: few; len: 13; CDR3nt: TGTGCCAGCAGTTCCTCGGACCTAGGTCAGCAGTACTTC; CDR3aa: CASSSSDLGQQYF
j_gene: TRBJ2-7; v_gene: TRBV19; d_gene: .; abundance: once; len: 14; CDR3nt: TGTGCCAGTAGTAGTCGCGGTATCTCCTACGAGCAGTACTTC; CDR3aa: CASSSRGISYEQYF
j_gene: TRBJ1-1; v_gene: TRBV19; d_gene: .; abundance: .; len: 14; CDR3nt: TGTGCCAGTAGTATGTCAGGGTTGAACACTGAAGCTTTCTTT; CDR3aa: CASSMSGLNTEAFF
j_gene: TRBJ1-2; v_gene: TRBV3-1/TRBV3-2; d_gene: .; abundance: .; len: 14; CDR3nt: TGTGCCAGCAACCAAAGGGCAGATAACTATGGCTACACCTTC; CDR3aa: CASNQRADNYGYTF
j_gene: TRBJ1-4; v_gene: TRBV5-1; d_gene: .; abundance: once; len: 15; CDR3nt: TGCGCCAGCAGCAATTATGTGGGGGAGAATGAAAAACTGTTTTTT; CDR3aa: CASSNYVGENEKLFF
j_gene: TRBJ1-2; v_gene: TRBV3-1/TRBV3-2; d_gene: TRBD1; abundance: once; len: 13; CDR3nt: TGTGCCAGCAGCCCCCGACAGGGTTTGGGCTACACCTTC; CDR3aa: CASSPRQGLGYTF
j_gene: TRBJ2-7; v_gene: TRBV7-9; d_gene: TRBD1; abundance: .; len: 14; CDR3nt: TGTGCCAGCAGCTTTGGGACAGGACCCTACGAGCAGTACTTC; CDR3aa: CASSFGTGPYEQYF
j_gene: TRBJ1-3; v_gene: TRBV11-2; d_gene: .; abundance: .; len: 14; CDR3nt: TGTGCCAGCAGGCCAGGAACCTCTGGAAACACCATATATTTT; CDR3aa: CASRPGTSGNTIYF
j_gene: TRBJ1-1; v_gene: TRBV10-3; d_gene: .; abundance: few; len: 13; CDR3nt: TGTGCCATCAGTACTACAGGTAGCACTGAAGCTTTCTTT; CDR3aa: CAISTTGSTEAFF
j_gene: TRBJ1-5; v_gene: TRBV28; d_gene: TRBD1; abundance: .; len: 15; CDR3nt: TGTGCCAGCAGTTGGGACAGGGGGCACAATCAGCCCCAGCATTTT; CDR3aa: CASSWDRGHNQPQHF
j_gene: TRBJ2-7; v_gene: TRBV29-1; d_gene: .; abundance: .; len: 12; CDR3nt: TGCAGCGGCCGCAGGGACACCCACGAGCAGTACTTC; CDR3aa: CSGRRDTHEQYF
j_gene: TRBJ2-1; v_gene: TRBV5-1; d_gene: TRBD1; abundance: .; len: 15; CDR3nt: TGCGCCAGCAGCCCTCAGGGGGCGGAGTACAATGAGCAGTTCTTC; CDR3aa: CASSPQGAEYNEQFF
j_gene: TRBJ2-7; v_gene: TRBV7-2; d_gene: TRBD2; abundance: .; len: 14; CDR3nt: TGTGCCAGCAGCCCCACTAGCGGAGGCTACGAGCAGTACTTC; CDR3aa: CASSPTSGGYEQYF
j_gene: TRBJ1-3; v_gene: TRBV7-2; d_gene: .; abundance: few; len: 15; CDR3nt: TGTGCCAGCAGCTTATCCGGACTCTCTGGAAACACCATATATTTT; CDR3aa: CASSLSGLSGNTIYF
j_gene: TRBJ2-6; v_gene: TRBV6-5; d_gene: .; abundance: .; len: 16; CDR3nt: TGTGCCAGCAGTTATTTTGAGCAGGCTGGGGCCAACGTCCTGACTTTC; CDR3aa: CASSYFEQAGANVLTF
j_gene: TRBJ1-1; v_gene: TRBV5-1; d_gene: TRBD1; abundance: .; len: 13; CDR3nt: TGCGCCAGCAGCACCAACCGGGACAGGGGAGCTTTCTTT; CDR3aa: CASSTNRDRGAFF
j_gene: TRBJ2-5; v_gene: TRBV29-1; d_gene: TRBD2; abundance: .; len: 13; CDR3nt: TGCAGCGTTGTAACGGGGGGACAAGAGACCCAGTACTTC; CDR3aa: CSVVTGGQETQYF
j_gene: TRBJ1-1; v_gene: TRBV4-2; d_gene: .; abundance: .; len: 17; CDR3nt: TGTGCCAGCAGTCAAAACTCCAGGGTTTTAGGGTACACTGAAGCTTTCTTT; CDR3aa: CASSQNSRVLGYTEAFF
j_gene: TRBJ2-7; v_gene: TRBV15; d_gene: .; abundance: .; len: 13; CDR3nt: TGTGCCACCAGCCCCCGACTAGAGGGCGAGCAGTACTTC; CDR3aa: CATSPRLEGEQYF
j_gene: TRBJ2-7; v_gene: TRBV2; d_gene: .; abundance: .; len: 14; CDR3nt: TGTGCCAGCAGTGTGGAGGGACAGCTCTACGAGCAGTACTTC; CDR3aa: CASSVEGQLYEQYF
j_gene: TRBJ2-5; v_gene: TRBV6-5; d_gene: .; abundance: .; len: 16; CDR3nt: TGTGCCAGCAGTTACGCCTACGGGACTGTCGAAGAGACCCAGTACTTC; CDR3aa: CASSYAYGTVEETQYF
j_gene: TRBJ1-3; v_gene: TRBV11-3; d_gene: TRBD1; abundance: few; len: 15; CDR3nt: TGTGCCAGCAGCCCGGGGCCGGGACAGGCCGGCACCATATATTTT; CDR3aa: CASSPGPGQAGTIYF
j_gene: TRBJ2-7; v_gene: TRBV18; d_gene: TRBD2; abundance: once; len: 16; CDR3nt: TGTGCCAGCTCGCTAACTGGGACTAGCGGATCCTACGAGCAGTACTTC; CDR3aa: CASSLTGTSGSYEQYF
j_gene: TRBJ2-1; v_gene: TRBV2; d_gene: .; abundance: .; len: 13; CDR3nt: TGTGCCAGCAACCGAGGGGGGAGTGGTGAGCAGTTCTTC; CDR3aa: CASNRGGSGEQFF